These 30 T cell receptor beta chains share one sample of origin, sequenced in a study of T cells in women clearing cervical HPV infection. Sequencing used immunoSEQ multiplex PCR; TCRdb keeps in-frame clones, though not all of them. In all, the sample yields tens of thousands of clones. Sample: blood buffy coat. The receptors were gathered from a woman aged 18-70 years with a cervical HPV16 infection that either progressed to CIN3+ or cleared (not recorded which).

A note on this clone: The CDR3 end is not reached by the read, which stops 3 residues before it; the germline J gene fills it in. V and J are TRBV5-1 and TRBJ2-2; a weak D match, TRBD2 (6 bases). CDR1 SGHRS and CDR2 YFSETQ come from the germline V gene. This CDR3 spans 13 amino acids. Trimming removed 0 bases from V and 7 bases from J, with 7 bases in between. CDR3 sequence reads: CASSLAGGGELFF. The covered CDR3 bases are TGCGCCAGCAGCTTGGCCGGGGGCGGGGAG.

Turning to this clone: The sequenced fragment ends 3 residues before the CDR3 boundary, so the rest is inferred from the germline J gene. The rearrangement links TRBV20-1 to TRBJ1-1, with 8 bases fitting TRBD1. V dropped 0 bases and J dropped 7; count of bases not matched to a gene: 13. Germline CDR1 and CDR2: DFQATT and SNEGSKA (reference sequence). CDR3 length: 16 amino acids. This CDR3 is CSARDQGAGTGFEAFF. The covered CDR3 bases are TGCAGTGCTAGAGATCAGGGGGCAGGGACGGGATTTGAA.

On this clone itself: From the germline J gene comes the end of the CDR3, since the read stops 3 residues before it. The gene calls are TRBV28 and TRBJ2-3; D perhaps matches TRBD1 (6 bases). This CDR3 has 15 residues. Germline V gives CDR1 MDHEN, CDR2 SYDVKM. V was cut by 6 bases and J by 5 bases, with 18 bases left in between. CDR3 in amino acids: CASRNYLGGVDTQYF. CDR3 DNA, as far as it was read: TGTGCCAGCAGAAATTACTTAGGGGGTGTAGATACG.

Details on this clone: The DNA ends 3 residues before the CDR3 does, and the rest of the CDR3 is filled in from the germline J gene. The chain carries TRBV30 and TRBJ1-5; 9 bases fit TRBD1. After removal of 5 bases from V and 0 bases from J, the junction contained 2 bases not matched to a gene. Per the germline V gene, CDR1 is GTSNPN and CDR2 is SVGIG (reference sequence). The CDR3 is made up of 14 amino acids. Incomplete CDR3 DNA: TGTGCCTGGGGGACAGGGATTAGCAATCAGCCC. It codes for CAWGTGISNQP. From start to end, the CDR3 is CAWGTGISNQPQHF.

Note on this clone: Sequencing ends 3 residues short of the CDR3 end; the germline J gene provides the rest. The rearrangement joins TRBV2 to TRBJ1-6; TRBD1 matches 8 bases. The CDR3 extends over 14 amino acids. Trimming at V came to 7 bases and at J to 6 bases, leaving 5 bases not matched to a gene. Per germline, CDR1 SNHLY and CDR2 FYNNEI. The sequenced CDR3 bases are TGTGCCAGCACCGGACAGGGTCCTAATTCACCC. The encoded protein is CASTGQGPNSP. The CDR3, in full, reads CASTGQGPNSPLHF.

As for this clone: Read data end 3 residues before the CDR3 end; the end is taken from the germline J gene. The chain has TRBV2 and TRBJ2-7, with 8 bases matching TRBD2. CDR1 and CDR2 from the germline V gene are SNHLY and FYNNEI. J gave up 4 bases and V 11 bases, and 10 bases lay outside the gene matches. The length of the CDR3 is 13 residues. The CDR3 spells CAGKAGRGYEQYF. Partial CDR3 DNA: TGTGCCGGAAAGGCCGGGAGGGGTTACGAG.

In regard to this clone: The read ends 3 residues shy of where the CDR3 ends; the end is completed using the germline J gene. This chain uses TRBV19 with TRBJ2-1, with TRBD2 identical over 11 bases. V dropped 2 bases and J dropped 2; count of bases not matched to a gene: 14. The germline gives CDR1 LNHDA, CDR2 SQIVND (reference sequence). The CDR3 length is 20 residues. The sequenced part of the CDR3 DNA is TGTGCCAGTAGTATACCCCGATCTTCCCTTAGCGGGAGGGCCTACAATGAG. The encoded protein is CASSIPRSSLSGRAYNE. The whole CDR3 protein reads CASSIPRSSLSGRAYNEQFF.

Regarding this clone: One junction end does not reproduce the germline sequence, and a read error may be involved. The read ends 3 residues shy of where the CDR3 ends; the end is completed using the germline J gene. The chain recombines TRBV6-2 or TRBV6-3 with TRBJ2-2; TRBD1 matches at 7 bases. This CDR3 has 17 residues. Germline V gene data show CDR1 as MNHEY and CDR2 as SVGEGT. The sequenced CDR3 bases are TGTGCCAGCAGTTACACATGGGGACAGAAGAACGCCGGGGAG. It is translated as CASSYTWGQKNAGE. The full CDR3 sequence reads CASSYTWGQKNAGELFF.

On this clone itself: Read coverage stops 3 residues before the CDR3 terminus; the germline J gene supplies the remainder. V and J are TRBV28 and TRBJ2-7; D gene unclear. Germline assignment: CDR1 MDHEN and CDR2 SYDVKM. The V and J ends lost 6 bases and 3 bases respectively, with 9 bases between them. The CDR3 length is 12 residues. CDR3 sequence: CASRSRFYEQYF. CDR3 bases read: TGTGCCAGCAGGTCCAGGTTCTACGAG. Filled out from reference TRBV28 and TRBJ2-7, the complete variable domain reads DVKVTQSSRYLVKRTGEKVFLECVQDMDHENMFWYRQDPGLGLRLIYFSYDVKMKEKGDIPEGYSVSREKKERFSLILESASTNQTSMYLCASRSRFYEQYFGPGTRLTVT.

Comments on this clone: The CDR3 extends 3 residues past the end of the read, so its final part is completed from the germline J gene. The chain combines TRBV6-1 with TRBJ1-2; D is unresolved. The CDR3 runs to 14 residues. CDR1 MNHNS and CDR2 SASEGT come from the germline V gene. The DNA read from the CDR3 is TGTGCCAGCAGTGTTCACCCCCGGACTGACGGC. It codes for CASSVHPRTDG. The whole CDR3 protein is CASSVHPRTDGYTF.

Concerning this clone itself: Read coverage stops 3 residues before the CDR3 terminus; the germline J gene supplies the remainder. J is TRBJ2-1 and V is TRBV19, with 8 positions matching TRBD2. The germline CDR1 and CDR2 sequences are LNHDA and SQIVND (reference sequence). This CDR3 contains 14 residues. Trimming took 6 bases from V and 5 from J; bases not matched to a gene: 6. The CDR3 loop reads CASRSGRSNNEQFF. The CDR3 DNA, read in part, is TGTGCCAGTAGAAGCGGGAGAAGTAACAATGAG. Complete variable domain (other parts from reference TRBV19 and TRBJ2-1): DGGITQSPKYLFRKEGQNVTLSCEQNLNHDAMYWYRQDPGQGLRLIYYSQIVNDFQKGDIAEGYSVSREKKESFPLTVTSAQKNPTAFYLCASRSGRSNNEQFFGPGTRLTVL.

As for this clone: The read is 3 residues too short to cover the CDR3 end, so that end is filled in from the germline J gene. J is TRBJ1-5 and V is TRBV23-1; a weak D match, TRBD1 (5 bases). TRBV23-1 is reported as an ORF; its role is uncertain. Trimming took off 0 bases at V and 3 bases at J, with 9 bases between the two ends. This CDR3 spans 15 amino acids. The CDR3 DNA, read in part, is TGCGCCAGCAGTCAATCATGGGACTTCAATCAGCCC. It translates to CASSQSWDFNQP. The whole CDR3 region reads CASSQSWDFNQPQHF.

Regarding this clone: The read terminates 3 residues before the CDR3 end, so the remaining end is supplied by the germline J gene. The rearrangement uses TRBV7-2 and TRBJ1-2; 8 bases align to TRBD1. Per the germline V gene, CDR1 is SGHTA and CDR2 is FQGNSA. Trimming at V came to 5 bases and at J to 3 bases, leaving 2 bases not matched to a gene. The CDR3 runs to 13 residues. Incomplete CDR3 DNA: TGTGCCAGCAGCGAGGGACAGGACTATGGC. Translation: CASSEGQDYG. The whole CDR3 is CASSEGQDYGYTF.

Points on this clone: The read terminates 3 residues before the CDR3 end, so the remaining end is supplied by the germline J gene. The J gene is TRBJ2-1, the V gene TRBV2; D might be TRBD1 (6 bases). V lost 3 bases, J lost 5 bases, and 11 bases lay in between. Germline V lookup: CDR1 SNHLY, CDR2 FYNNEI. This CDR3 has 14 amino acids. Incomplete CDR3 DNA: TGTGCCAGCAGTGATTCAGGGGTCGACAATGAG. This gives the protein CASSDSGVDNE. The full CDR3 protein is CASSDSGVDNEQFF.

On this clone itself: With the read ending 3 residues before the CDR3 end, the germline J gene is used to fill in that end. The chain carries TRBV2 and TRBJ2-3, with TRBD1 identical over 7 bases. The length of the CDR3 is 13 residues. Germline V gene lookup returns CDR1 SNHLY and CDR2 FYNNEI. The sequenced part of the CDR3 DNA is TGTGCCAGCAGGTGGACAGGACAAGAGACG. The encoded protein is CASRWTGQET. The full CDR3 is CASRWTGQETQYF.

Remarks on this clone: Sequencing ends 3 residues short of the CDR3 end; the germline J gene provides the rest. This sequence joins TRBV7-6 and TRBJ2-2, with 8 bases lining up with TRBD1. The CDR3 has 15 amino acids. The germline V gene encodes CDR1 SGHVS and CDR2 FNYEAQ. The J segment lost 0 bases and the V segment lost 5 bases, leaving 2 bases of the junction unmatched. CDR3 DNA, as far as it was read: TGTGCCAGCAGCCGGACAGGGACGAACACCGGGGAG. Translation gives CASSRTGTNTGE. The full CDR3 protein reads CASSRTGTNTGELFF.

With regard to this clone: The read comes to an end 3 residues before the CDR3 does, leaving the germline J gene to fill in the end. The rearrangement joins TRBV14 to TRBJ1-3; 7 bases match TRBD1. V shed 1 base and J 8 bases; nucleotides not matched to a gene: 11. CDR1 and CDR2 (germline): SGHDN, FVKESK. The CDR3 loop spans 16 amino acids. The CDR3 bases that were read are TGTGCCAGCAGCCAAGGGGGACAGCCCGCCAGGGACACC. Protein product: CASSQGGQPARDT. The complete CDR3 sequence is CASSQGGQPARDTIYF.

A remark on this clone: Read coverage stops 3 residues before the CDR3 terminus; the germline J gene supplies the remainder. The chain is built from TRBV4-1 and TRBJ2-7; TRBD1 aligns across 8 bases. This CDR3 is built from 14 residues. Unmatched junction bases numbered 2, after V lost 1 base and J lost 3 bases. The germline gives CDR1 MGHRA, CDR2 YSYEKL. Incomplete CDR3 DNA: TGCGCCAGCAGCCAAGGGACAGGGTTCTACGAG. It codes for CASSQGTGFYE. The full CDR3 is CASSQGTGFYEQYF.

In regard to this clone: From the germline J gene comes the end of the CDR3, since the read stops 3 residues before it. The gene calls are TRBV7-2 and TRBJ1-1; no firm D call. V dropped 4 bases and J dropped 0 bases, with 9 bases sitting between them. The CDR3 is 14 amino acids. CDR1 is SGHTA and CDR2 is FQGNSA in the germline V gene. The covered CDR3 bases are TGTGCCAGCAGCTACGGGTGGGTGAACACTGAA. Protein sequence: CASSYGWVNTE. The full CDR3 protein reads CASSYGWVNTEAFF.

As to this clone: Read coverage stops 3 residues before the CDR3 terminus; the germline J gene supplies the remainder. The gene calls are TRBV6-1 and TRBJ1-2; 9 bases fit TRBD1. The CDR3 is made up of 14 amino acids. V lost 4 bases and J lost 4; bases outside the gene matches: 4. The germline gives CDR1 MNHNS, CDR2 SASEGT. The CDR3 bases that were read are TGTGCCAGCAGTGCGACAGGGGGTTCCTATGGC. Translated, it gives CASSATGGSYG. The full CDR3 sequence reads CASSATGGSYGYTF.

Regarding this clone: The read ends 3 residues shy of where the CDR3 ends; the end is completed using the germline J gene. The chain has TRBV18 and TRBJ1-2; tentatively, D is TRBD1 (5 bases). CDR3 length: 17 amino acids. Germline loops: CDR1 KGHSH, CDR2 LQKENI. Incomplete CDR3 DNA: TGTGCCAGCTCACCTCAAATCCCTCAGGGACTTTACAATGAC. Translated: CASSPQIPQGLYND. The whole CDR3 sequence reads CASSPQIPQGLYNDYTF.

On this clone: Read coverage stops 3 residues before the CDR3 terminus; the germline J gene supplies the remainder. The V gene is TRBV2, the J gene TRBJ2-7, with D perhaps matching TRBD1 (6 bases). The V end was cut by 8 bases, the J end by 0 bases, with 11 bases between. The CDR3 covers 13 residues. Germline V gives CDR1 SNHLY, CDR2 FYNNEI. CDR3 region: CASLRGSSYEQYF. CDR3 DNA, as far as it was read: TGTGCCAGCTTGAGGGGGAGCTCCTACGAG.

On this clone itself: The read stops 3 residues short of the end of the CDR3; the missing end is completed from the germline J gene. The V gene is TRBV5-8, the J gene TRBJ1-2, with TRBD1 matching 8 bases. The CDR3 has 15 amino acids. The V gene end was trimmed by 4 bases and the J gene end by 6 bases; junction bases not matched to a gene: 11. The germline CDR1 and CDR2 sequences are SGHTS and YDEGEE. The CDR3 region is CASSPRTGRANGYTF. The CDR3 bases that were read are TGTGCCAGCAGCCCCCGGACAGGGCGGGCTAATGGC.

Incomplete CDR3 DNA: TGTGCCAGCAGTCCGCCCAGGAGGGGCAATGAG. It specifies CASSPPRRGNE. The full CDR3 reads CASSPPRRGNEQFF. The chain has TRBV28 and TRBJ2-1, with D possibly TRBD2 on 6 matching bases. The read comes to an end 3 residues before the CDR3 does, leaving the germline J gene to fill in the end. Germline CDR1 reads MDHEN; CDR2 reads SYDVKM. V lost 5 bases to trimming and J lost 6 bases, with 14 bases between them. The CDR3 covers 14 residues.

Points on this clone: The read terminates 3 residues ahead of where the CDR3 ends, so the germline J gene completes it. This chain connects TRBV2 to TRBJ2-2; D is possibly TRBD2 (6 bases). This CDR3 has 14 residues. With 6 bases removed from V and 1 base from J, the gap between germline ends came to 9 bases. Germline CDR1 SNHLY, CDR2 FYNNEI. CDR3 bases read: TGTGCCAGCAGGCGCGGGGAGAACACCGGGGAG. This gives the protein CASRRGENTGE. The CDR3 as a whole reads CASRRGENTGELFF.

Comment on this clone: The sequence runs out 3 residues before the end of the CDR3; the remainder is reconstructed from the germline J gene. This sample also contains other DNA sequences that code for the same CDR3. The chain recombines TRBV18 with TRBJ1-3, with TRBD1 matching 11 bases. This CDR3 is 15 amino acids long. Germline lookup yields CDR1 KGHSH and CDR2 LQKENI. The V segment lost 6 bases and the J segment 5 bases; nucleotides outside the gene matches: 6. The chain's CDR3 is CASSRGQGARNTIYF. Incomplete CDR3 DNA: TGTGCCAGCTCTCGAGGACAGGGGGCTCGAAACACC.

CDR3 amino acids: CASSRRDGGLRRAGGYNEQFF. CDR3 bases read: TGTGCCAGTAGCCGCAGGGATGGGGGTTTAAGGAGAGCGGGAGGATACAATGAG. The V call is TRBV19, the J call TRBJ2-1; 9 bases match TRBD2. The sequenced fragment ends 3 residues before the CDR3 boundary, so the rest is inferred from the germline J gene. The CDR3 contains 21 residues. Germline CDR1 is LNHDA and CDR2 is SQIVND (reference sequence). The V segment lost 6 bases and the J segment 4 bases; nucleotides outside the gene matches: 25.

A note on this clone: Read sequence stops 3 residues before the CDR3 end, and the germline J gene provides the missing end. The chain couples TRBV18 to TRBJ1-2, with 10 bases lining up with TRBD1. The CDR3 spans 15 residues. In germline, CDR1 is KGHSH, CDR2 LQKENI. The sequenced part of the CDR3 DNA is TGTGCCAGCTCCCCGAGACAGGGGGCCTACAATGAC. Its translation: CASSPRQGAYND. The CDR3 reads in full as CASSPRQGAYNDYTF.

In the case of this clone: The CDR3 end is not reached by the read, which stops 3 residues before it; the germline J gene fills it in. This sequence joins TRBV10-3 and TRBJ1-2; 12 bases agree with TRBD1. CDR3 size: 15 residues. The J segment lost 5 bases and the V segment lost 6 bases, leaving 7 bases of the junction unmatched. In germline, CDR1 is ENHRY, CDR2 SYGVKD. CDR3 DNA, as far as it was read: TGTGCCATCAGGTCCGGGACAGGGGGCGCGTATGGC. This sequence encodes CAIRSGTGGAYG. The whole CDR3 sequence reads CAIRSGTGGAYGYTF.

Regarding this clone: The read stops 3 residues short of the end of the CDR3; the missing end is completed from the germline J gene. The chain joins TRBV30 to TRBJ1-2; 7 bases align to TRBD1. The CDR3 is made up of 13 amino acids. Germline CDR1 reads GTSNPN; CDR2 reads SVGIG (reference sequence). The CDR3 region is CAWTSGGPDTYTF. CDR3 DNA (partial): TGTGCCTGGACCTCAGGGGGTCCGGATACC.